Included here is one T cell receptor beta chain sequence, with context. What it binds is not known. The germline V gene encodes CDR1 SGHRS and CDR2 YFSETQ. CDR3 length equals 13 residues. Trimming stripped 0 bases from V and 8 bases from J, with 9 bases between. The entry originates in a study of T-cell memory formation after mild COVID-19. TCRdb re-called the 5' RACE reads with MiXCR, one entry per CDR3 protein. This table holds around 130,000 distinct CDR3 sequences, roughly 15% found once. Broader study findings: Researchers report contracting CD4+ clones mostly in CM and EM, with CD8+ clones in EMRA.

The TCR sequence derives from an adult woman who had mild COVID-19 (a few samples of this study predate the infection). Cell type and time point are not known. This chain uses TRBV5-1 with TRBJ2-1; D remains ambiguous. The sequenced material came from PBMCs or a T cell subset sorted from them (not recorded which). The CDR3 reads CASSLAMSYEQFF. For the CDR3, the DNA is TGCGCCAGCAGCTTGGCCATGAGTTATGAGCAGTTCTTC.